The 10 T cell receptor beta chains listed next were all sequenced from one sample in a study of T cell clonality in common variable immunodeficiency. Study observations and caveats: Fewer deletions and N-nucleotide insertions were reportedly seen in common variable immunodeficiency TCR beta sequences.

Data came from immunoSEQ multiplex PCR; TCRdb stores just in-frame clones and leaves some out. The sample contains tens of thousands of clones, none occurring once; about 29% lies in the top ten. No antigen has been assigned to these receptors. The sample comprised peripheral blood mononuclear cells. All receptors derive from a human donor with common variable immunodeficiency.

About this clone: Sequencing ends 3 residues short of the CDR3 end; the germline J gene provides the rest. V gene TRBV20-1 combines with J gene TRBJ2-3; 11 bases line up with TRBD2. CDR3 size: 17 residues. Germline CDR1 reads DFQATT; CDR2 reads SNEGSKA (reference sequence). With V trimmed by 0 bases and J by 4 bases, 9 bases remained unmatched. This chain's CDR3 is CSARDPVTSGGADTQYF. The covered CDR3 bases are TGCAGTGCTAGAGATCCCGTAACTAGCGGGGGTGCAGATACG.

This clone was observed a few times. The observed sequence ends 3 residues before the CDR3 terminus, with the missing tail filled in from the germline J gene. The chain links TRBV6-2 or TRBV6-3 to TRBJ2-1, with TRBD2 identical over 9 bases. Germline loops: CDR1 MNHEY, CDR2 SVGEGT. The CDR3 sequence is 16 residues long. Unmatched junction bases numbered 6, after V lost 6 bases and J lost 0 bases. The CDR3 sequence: CASSRSSGGSYNEQFF. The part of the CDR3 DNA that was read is TGTGCCAGCAGCCGAAGTAGCGGGGGCTCCTACAATGAG.

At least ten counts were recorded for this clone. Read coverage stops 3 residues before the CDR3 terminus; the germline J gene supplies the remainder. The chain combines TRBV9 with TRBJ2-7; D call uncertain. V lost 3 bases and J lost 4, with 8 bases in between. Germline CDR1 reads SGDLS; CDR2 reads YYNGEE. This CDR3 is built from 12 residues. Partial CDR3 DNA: TGTGCCAGCAGCGGAGAGACTTACGAG. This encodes CASSGETYE. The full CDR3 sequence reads CASSGETYEQYF.

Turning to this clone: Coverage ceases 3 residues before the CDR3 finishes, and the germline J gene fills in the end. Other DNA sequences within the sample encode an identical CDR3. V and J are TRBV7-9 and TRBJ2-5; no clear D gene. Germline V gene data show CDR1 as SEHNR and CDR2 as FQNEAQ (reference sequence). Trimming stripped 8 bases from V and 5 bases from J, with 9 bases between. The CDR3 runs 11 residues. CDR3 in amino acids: CASSIGETQYF. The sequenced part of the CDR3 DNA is TGTGCCAGCTCGATCGGGGAGACC. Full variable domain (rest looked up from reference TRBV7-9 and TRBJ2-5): DTGVSQNPRHKITKRGQNVTFRCDPISEHNRLYWYRQTLGQGPEFLTYFQNEAQLEKSRLLSDRFSAERPKGSFSTLEIQRTEQGDSAMYLCASSIGETQYFGPGTRLLVL.

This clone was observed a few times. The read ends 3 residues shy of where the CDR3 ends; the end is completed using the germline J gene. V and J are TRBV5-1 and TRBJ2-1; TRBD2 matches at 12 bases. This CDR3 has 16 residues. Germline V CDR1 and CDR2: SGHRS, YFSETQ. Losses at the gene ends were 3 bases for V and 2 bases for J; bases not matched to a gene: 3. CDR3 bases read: TGCGCCAGCAGCTCCCGGACTAGCGGGGCCTACAATGAG. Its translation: CASSSRTSGAYNE. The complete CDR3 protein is CASSSRTSGAYNEQFF. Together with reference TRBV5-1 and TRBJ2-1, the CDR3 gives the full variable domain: KAGVTQTPRYLIKTRGQQVTLSCSPISGHRSVSWYQQTPGQGLQFLFEYFSETQRNKGNFPGRFSGRQFSNSRSEMNVSTLELGDSALYLCASSSRTSGAYNEQFFGPGTRLTVL.

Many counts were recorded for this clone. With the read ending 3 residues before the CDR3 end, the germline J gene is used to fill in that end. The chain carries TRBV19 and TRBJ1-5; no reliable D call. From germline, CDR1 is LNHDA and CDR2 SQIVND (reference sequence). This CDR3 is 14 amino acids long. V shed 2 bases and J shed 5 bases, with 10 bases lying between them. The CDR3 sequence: CASSISAPHQPQHF. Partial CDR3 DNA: TGTGCCAGTAGTATATCAGCGCCGCATCAGCCC.

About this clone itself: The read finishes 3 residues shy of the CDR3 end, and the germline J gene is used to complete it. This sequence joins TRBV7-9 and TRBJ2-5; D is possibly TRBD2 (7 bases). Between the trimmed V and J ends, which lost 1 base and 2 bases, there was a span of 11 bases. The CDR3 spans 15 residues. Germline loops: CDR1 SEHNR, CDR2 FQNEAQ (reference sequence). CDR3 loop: CASSLDGGRQETQYF. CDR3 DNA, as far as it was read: TGTGCCAGCAGCTTAGACGGGGGGCGACAAGAGACC.

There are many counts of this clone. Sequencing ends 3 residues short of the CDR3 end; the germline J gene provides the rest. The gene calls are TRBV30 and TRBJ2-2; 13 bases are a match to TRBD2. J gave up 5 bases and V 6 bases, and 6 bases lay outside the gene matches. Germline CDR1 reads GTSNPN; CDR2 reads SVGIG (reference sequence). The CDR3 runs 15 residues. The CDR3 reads CACGLAGAKTGELFF. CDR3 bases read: TGTGCCTGCGGACTAGCGGGGGCTAAAACCGGGGAG.

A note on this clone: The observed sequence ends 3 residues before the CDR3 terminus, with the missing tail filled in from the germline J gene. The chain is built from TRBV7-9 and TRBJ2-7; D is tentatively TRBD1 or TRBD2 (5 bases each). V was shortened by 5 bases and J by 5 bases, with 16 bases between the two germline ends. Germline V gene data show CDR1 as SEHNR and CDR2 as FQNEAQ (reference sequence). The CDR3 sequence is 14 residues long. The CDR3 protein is CASSRPGRENEQYF. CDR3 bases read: TGTGCCAGCAGCCGTCCCGGCAGGGAGAACGAG.

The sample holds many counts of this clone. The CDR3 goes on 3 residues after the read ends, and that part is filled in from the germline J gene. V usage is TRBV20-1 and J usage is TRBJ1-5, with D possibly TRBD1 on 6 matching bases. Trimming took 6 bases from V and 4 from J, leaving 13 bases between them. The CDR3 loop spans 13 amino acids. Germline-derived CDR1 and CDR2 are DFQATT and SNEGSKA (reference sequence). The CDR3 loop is CSAERDRNQPQHF. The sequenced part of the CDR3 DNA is TGCAGTGCCGAACGAGACAGGAATCAGCCC.